A single sample is the source of the 29 T cell receptor beta chains below, sequenced in a study of blood T cell repertoires in COVID-19. This table comes from immunoSEQ multiplex PCR, and its TCRdb copy is limited to in-frame clones, with some not included. The profile shows under 250,000 clones, around 88% of them singletons. The sequenced sample consisted of peripheral blood. These receptors were taken from a woman aged 80 or over with COVID-19, enrolled during active disease.

V and J are TRBV19 and TRBJ2-3; 8 bases fit TRBD2. V trimming: 5 bases; J trimming: 4 bases; junction bases outside the gene matches: 5. Germline V gene sequence: CDR1 LNHDA, CDR2 SQIVND (reference sequence). The CDR3 totals 14 residues. The DNA of the CDR3 is TGTGCCAGTAGTTACGGGGGGGGCCCAGATACGCAGTATTTT. As protein: CASSYGGGPDTQYF.

The chain is built from TRBV3-1 (or the pseudogene TRBV3-2) and TRBJ2-4; 7 nucleotides line up with TRBD1. The CDR3 length is 16 residues. The V gene's germline CDR1 is LGHDT and CDR2 YNNKEL (reference sequence). J lost 2 bases, V lost 2 bases, and 6 bases had no gene match. The CDR3, as DNA: TGTGCCAGCAGCCAACGACCAGGGGGAACCAAAAACATTCAGTACTTC. This translates into CASSQRPGGTKNIQYF.

V is TRBV28 and J is TRBJ1-5, with a possible D match to TRBD1 (6 bases). This CDR3 is 15 amino acids long. Germline CDR1 is MDHEN and CDR2 is SYDVKM. Trimming removed 3 bases from V and 3 bases from J, with 12 bases in between. The CDR3 DNA sequence: TGTGCCAGCAGTTTGGGGGGGGCTACCAATCAGCCCCAGCATTTT. Amino acid sequence: CASSLGGATNQPQHF.

The chain has TRBV5-4 and TRBJ2-4; D is ambiguous. Trimming shortened V by 0 bases and J by 7 bases, and 8 bases separated the two germline ends. This CDR3 has 13 amino acids. Germline V CDR1 and CDR2: SGHNT, YYREEE (reference sequence). CDR3 coding DNA: TGTGCCAGCAGCTTGGCCGCCAGTAACATTCAGTACTTC. This translates into CASSLAASNIQYF.

V usage is TRBV5-4 and J usage is TRBJ2-1; the match to TRBD2 covers 9 bases. J was trimmed by 7 bases and V by 4 bases; bases with no gene match: 6. The germline CDR1 and CDR2 sequences are SGHNT and YYREEE (reference sequence). The CDR3 has 14 residues. The CDR3 protein is CASSDGLAKNEQFF. CDR3 sequence (DNA): TGTGCCAGCAGCGACGGACTAGCGAAGAATGAGCAGTTCTTC.

This clone came up many times. The sample contains more than one DNA sequence encoding this CDR3. The chain recombines TRBV6-1 with TRBJ2-5; 12 bases agree with TRBD2. The germline gives CDR1 MNHNS, CDR2 SASEGT. V was pared by 2 bases and J by 1 base, with 2 bases of the junction left unmatched. This CDR3 is 16 amino acids long. The CDR3 coding sequence is TGTGCCAGCAGTGAACTAGCGGGGGGGCCCCAAGAGACCCAGTACTTC. Translated: CASSELAGGPQETQYF.

The V and J genes are TRBV14 and TRBJ2-3; TRBD2 matches at 10 bases. Germline trimming cut 1 base from V and 5 bases from J; bases unmatched to any gene: 6. There are 16 residues in the CDR3. The germline CDR1 and CDR2 sequences are SGHDN and FVKESK. This CDR3 is CASSQVSSGRGDTQYF. The CDR3 nucleotides read TGTGCCAGCAGCCAAGTATCTAGCGGGAGAGGAGATACGCAGTATTTT.

This clone has just one count. The gene calls are TRBV25-1 and TRBJ1-5; 7 nucleotides align to TRBD1. The CDR3 consists of 14 residues. V lost 6 bases, J lost 2 bases, and 4 bases stayed unmatched. Looked up from germline, CDR1 is MGHDK and CDR2 is SYGVNS. CDR3 nucleotide sequence: TGTGCCAGCAGGGAACAGGGGCGCAATCAGCCCCAGCATTTT. This gives the protein CASREQGRNQPQHF.

The chain carries TRBV24-1 and TRBJ1-1; TRBD1 matches 9 bases. Germline loops: CDR1 KGHDR, CDR2 SFDVKD. This CDR3 spans 17 amino acids. Losses at the gene ends were 7 bases for V and 7 bases for J; bases not matched to a gene: 18. CDR3 sequence (DNA): TGTGCCACCAGAAACATTCGAAACCGGGACAGGGCCAATGAAGCTTTCTTT. This translates into CATRNIRNRDRANEAFF.

The chain is built from TRBV19 and TRBJ1-1; D unresolved. Trimming pared 5 bases from V and 4 bases from J, leaving 11 bases between. Germline CDR1 reads LNHDA; CDR2 reads SQIVND (reference sequence). The CDR3 covers 13 residues. The CDR3 sequence: CASSADELTEAFF. The DNA for the CDR3 is TGTGCCAGTAGTGCCGATGAACTCACTGAAGCTTTCTTT.

The V call is TRBV6-2 or TRBV6-3, the J call TRBJ1-5; tentatively, D is TRBD1 (5 bases). This CDR3 comprises 13 residues. Germline V gene data show CDR1 as MNHEY and CDR2 as SVGEGT. Deletions cut 4 bases from V and 2 bases from J, with 6 bases between. The CDR3 bases are TGTGCCAGCAGTTCACAGGGCAATCAGCCCCAGCATTTT. Translated: CASSSQGNQPQHF.

V is TRBV5-1 and J is TRBJ2-5, with 8 bases aligning to TRBD1. The V gene's germline CDR1 is SGHRS and CDR2 YFSETQ. The CDR3 has 17 residues. The ends lost 1 base at V and 4 bases at J; junction bases unmatched: 12. The CDR3 loop is CASSLRGSTGVGETQYF. DNA for the CDR3: TGCGCCAGCAGCTTGCGGGGATCGACAGGGGTCGGAGAGACCCAGTACTTC.

This sequence joins TRBV30 and TRBJ2-7, with 7 bases identical to TRBD1. The junction had 11 bases not matched to a gene; V was cut back by 3 bases and J by 3 bases. Germline assignment: CDR1 GTSNPN and CDR2 SVGIG (reference sequence). CDR3 size: 15 residues. In nucleotides, the CDR3 is TGTGCCTGGAGCCGCCGGGACAGATTATTCTACGAGCAGTACTTC. Translated, it gives CAWSRRDRLFYEQYF.

The V and J genes are TRBV10-3 and TRBJ1-5; D not resolved. V was clipped by 8 bases and J by 2 bases, with 10 bases between them. CDR1 and CDR2 (germline): ENHRY, SYGVKD. CDR3 length equals 13 residues. The chain's CDR3 is CAIGSEGNQPQHF. In nucleotides, the CDR3 is TGTGCCATCGGCTCAGAGGGCAATCAGCCCCAGCATTTT.

The CDR3 coding sequence is TGCGCCAGCAGCTTGGAACTAGGAACGAACACCGGGGAGCTGTTTTTT. It translates to CASSLELGTNTGELFF. The genes are TRBV5-1 and TRBJ2-2; D perhaps matches TRBD2 (5 bases). Germline assignment: CDR1 SGHRS and CDR2 YFSETQ. The CDR3 runs 16 residues. Trimming stripped 0 bases from V and 0 bases from J, with 9 bases between.

The genes are TRBV2 and TRBJ1-1; D is unclear. CDR1 is SNHLY and CDR2 is FYNNEI in the germline V gene. Trimming took 3 bases from V and 1 from J, leaving 9 bases between them. The CDR3 spans 14 residues. In DNA form, the CDR3 reads TGTGCCAGCAGTGAGCGGGCGACGAACACTGAAGCTTTCTTT. Its protein is CASSERATNTEAFF.

This chain connects TRBV15 to TRBJ2-1, with 7 bases lining up with TRBD2. From germline, CDR1 is LNHNV and CDR2 YYDKDF (reference sequence). The CDR3 consists of 15 residues. Trimming removed 0 bases from V and 7 bases from J; junction bases left unmatched: 6. CDR3 sequence (DNA): TGTGCCACCAGCAGAGATTTGGGGGGAGGGAATGAGCAGTTCTTC. It codes for CATSRDLGGGNEQFF.

This rearrangement joins TRBV27 to TRBJ2-7, with TRBD1 matching over 11 bases. The CDR3 runs 15 residues. V gave up 2 bases and J gave up 4 bases; unmatched junction bases: 4. Germline V lookup: CDR1 MNHEY, CDR2 SMNVEV (reference sequence). Here the CDR3 reads CASSLGGQGVYEQYF. Here the CDR3 DNA reads TGTGCCAGCAGTTTAGGGGGACAGGGGGTTTACGAGCAGTACTTC.

V and J are TRBV19 and TRBJ1-6, with a possible D match to TRBD1 (6 bases). Germline CDR1 LNHDA, CDR2 SQIVND (reference sequence). Trimming removed 7 bases from V and 7 bases from J, with 17 bases in between. This CDR3 has 15 residues. The CDR3 reads CASKTWDMRNSPLHF. CDR3 coding DNA: TGTGCCAGTAAGACTTGGGACATGCGGAATTCACCCCTCCACTTT.

CDR3 nucleotide sequence: TGTGCCAGCAGTCGCAGGGACTTAAGGGAAAAACTGTTTTTT. This codes for CASSRRDLREKLFF. V and J are TRBV6-5 and TRBJ1-4; D possibly corresponds to TRBD1 (5 bases). The CDR3 runs to 14 residues. Trimming stripped 5 bases from V and 8 bases from J, with 15 bases between. Germline V gene data show CDR1 as MNHEY and CDR2 as SVGAGI.

The chain carries TRBV3-1 (or the pseudogene TRBV3-2) and TRBJ1-1; 8 positions agree with TRBD1. CDR3 length: 13 residues. Germline CDR1 is LGHDT and CDR2 is YNNKEL (reference sequence). With V trimmed by 8 bases and J by 7 bases, 9 bases remained unmatched. Here the CDR3 DNA reads TGTGCCAGCCGAGGGCAGGGGGCAATTGAAGCTTTCTTT. It specifies CASRGQGAIEAFF.

The chain links TRBV11-3 to TRBJ2-7; D may be TRBD1 (6 bases). Germline V lookup: CDR1 SGHNT, CDR2 YENEEA. The CDR3 loop spans 12 amino acids. Trimming left V 6 bases short and J 4 bases short, with 10 bases between. The CDR3 spells CASRQGRYEQYF. Written as DNA, the CDR3 is TGTGCCAGCAGACAGGGCCGTTACGAGCAGTACTTC.

V is TRBV6-5 and J is TRBJ1-2; D gene unclear. The CDR3 extends over 16 amino acids. Germline loops: CDR1 MNHEY, CDR2 SVGAGI. V was clipped by 2 bases and J by 8 bases, with 21 bases between them. This CDR3 is CASSYNQVEGKRGYTF. The CDR3 DNA reads TGTGCCAGCAGTTACAATCAAGTTGAGGGAAAACGCGGCTACACCTTC.

V usage is TRBV19 and J usage is TRBJ2-1; a possible D gene is TRBD2 (7 bases). The CDR3 extends over 13 amino acids. Between the trimmed V and J ends, which lost 4 bases and 7 bases, there was a span of 11 bases. The germline V gene encodes CDR1 LNHDA and CDR2 SQIVND (reference sequence). The CDR3 bases are TGTGCCAGTAGTACCGGGGGGCTAAATGAGCAGTTCTTC. Its translation: CASSTGGLNEQFF.

In its sample, this clone was seen once. The rearrangement uses TRBV11-3 and TRBJ2-2, with a tentative D call TRBD2 (7 bases). This CDR3 spans 16 amino acids. V was trimmed by 0 bases and J by 7 bases, leaving 15 bases between them. Germline V CDR1 and CDR2: SGHNT, YENEEA. The CDR3 loop is CASSLDLRGGDGELFF. The DNA for the CDR3 is TGTGCCAGCAGCTTAGATCTGAGGGGGGGCGACGGGGAGCTGTTTTTT.

V usage is TRBV3-1 (or the pseudogene TRBV3-2) and J usage is TRBJ1-2; a possible D gene is TRBD1 (6 bases). CDR3 length: 15 residues. V was pared by 3 bases and J by 1 base, with 12 bases between. From germline, CDR1 is LGHDT and CDR2 YNNKEL (reference sequence). The chain's CDR3 is CASSHRDIRNYGYTF. The CDR3 DNA is TGTGCCAGCAGCCACCGGGACATCCGTAACTATGGCTACACCTTC.

The chain couples TRBV19 to TRBJ1-4; D is uncertain. Between the trimmed V and J ends, which lost 3 bases and 5 bases, there was a span of 16 bases. The CDR3 sequence is 16 residues long. The germline V gene encodes CDR1 LNHDA and CDR2 SQIVND (reference sequence). The CDR3: CASSMRAPYLNEKLFF. CDR3 DNA: TGTGCCAGTAGTATGAGGGCACCTTACTTAAATGAAAAACTGTTTTTT.

This clone was detected once. J is TRBJ1-4 and V is TRBV25-1, with 8 bases fitting TRBD1. The germline V gene encodes CDR1 MGHDK and CDR2 SYGVNS. CDR3 length: 17 residues. Unmatched junction bases numbered 7, after V lost 4 bases and J lost 0 bases. The chain's CDR3 is CASSGQGSFPTNEKLFF. The CDR3 DNA reads TGTGCCAGCAGTGGACAGGGGTCATTTCCAACTAATGAAAAACTGTTTTTT. The full variable domain, with the rest looked up from reference TRBV25-1 and TRBJ1-4, is EADIYQTPRYLVIGTGKKITLECSQTMGHDKMYWYQQDPGMELHLIHYSYGVNSTEKGDLSSESTVSRIRTEHFPLTLESARPSHTSQYLCASSGQGSFPTNEKLFFGSGTQLSVL.

J is TRBJ2-3 and V is TRBV25-1; possibly TRBD2 for D (5 bases). Germline loops: CDR1 MGHDK, CDR2 SYGVNS. Trimming pared 4 bases from V and 4 bases from J, leaving 12 bases between. This CDR3 region has 14 residues. This chain's CDR3 is CASSAGNPPDTQYF. The CDR3 coding sequence is TGTGCCAGCAGTGCGGGGAATCCCCCAGATACGCAGTATTTT.